This TCR beta chain was observed in a study of cytomegalovirus exposure and HLA in healthy donors. This cohort consisted of healthy bone marrow donors. This clone was counted once. The antigen remains undetermined. Germline V gene data show CDR1 as SGHNT and CDR2 as YYREEE (reference sequence). Unmatched junction bases numbered 12, after V lost 4 bases and J lost 0 bases. CDR3 size: 19 residues. PCR was performed using 60 Vbeta and 13 Jbeta primers. The assay was immunoSEQ multiplex PCR, and TCRdb's table has in-frame clones only and misses some. The sample contains 200,000 to 250,000 clones, around 80% of which appear only once. Study-wide findings and caveats: Many donors shared some public TCRs, even though most TCR sequences were rare. TRBV6-2, TRBV6-3 and some other V segments were excluded as indistinguishable.

The sample was PBMCs. The origin of this receptor is a boy younger than 18 in good health and CMV-seronegative. This sequence joins TRBV5-4 and TRBJ2-1, with 11 bases matching TRBD2. The CDR3 DNA reads as TGTGCCAGCAGCCTCGGACTAGCGGGTGCCCTGAGCTCCTACAATGAGCAGTTCTTC. Amino acids: CASSLGLAGALSSYNEQFF.